This section outlines one TCR beta chain sequence together with its context. Antigen specificity is unknown. This sample stems from a study of CD8+ T cells in alopecia areata. Study results and caveats: Between patients, shared TCR sequences were less clear than in mice. This was possibly due in part to HLA diversity in the patient population. Resident alphabeta T-cell populations of normal skin are likewise subject to sequencing in scalp samples.

Sorting of PBMCs yielded the CD4+ and CD8+ T cells. The authors extracted RNA and reverse transcribed it into cDNA as the sequencing template. Libraries were prepared by immunoSEQ multiplex PCR; TCRdb keeps only in-frame clonotypes and omits some of them. The sample yields 110,000 to 150,000 clones, roughly 62% seen once. With V trimmed by 4 bases and J by 3 bases, 14 bases remained unmatched. CDR1 SQVTM and CDR2 ANQGSEA come from the germline V gene. This CDR3 spans 16 amino acids. V is TRBV29-1 and J is TRBJ2-5, with 7 bases that match TRBD1. The clonotype originates from a human donor with alopecia areata. The specimen was CD4+ T cells sorted from blood, collected at week 0. CDR3: CSVAYGTASVKETQYF. DNA for the CDR3: TGCAGCGTTGCTTACGGGACAGCCTCGGTAAAAGAGACCCAGTACTTC.